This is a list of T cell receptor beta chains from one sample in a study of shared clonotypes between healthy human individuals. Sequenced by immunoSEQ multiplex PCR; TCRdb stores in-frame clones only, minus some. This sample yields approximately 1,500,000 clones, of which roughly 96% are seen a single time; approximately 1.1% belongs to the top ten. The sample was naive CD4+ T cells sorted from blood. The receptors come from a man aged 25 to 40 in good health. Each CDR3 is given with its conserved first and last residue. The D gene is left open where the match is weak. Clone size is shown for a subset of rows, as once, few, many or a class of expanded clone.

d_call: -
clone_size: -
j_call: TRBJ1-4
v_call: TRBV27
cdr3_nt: TGTGCCAGCAGTTCATACCCGGCAACTAATGAAAAACTGTTTTTT
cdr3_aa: CASSSYPATNEKLFF

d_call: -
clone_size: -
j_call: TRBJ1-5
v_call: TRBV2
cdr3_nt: TGTGCCAGCAGTGAAGCGCGACAGGTTTATGGCAATCAGCCCCAGCATTTT
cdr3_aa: CASSEARQVYGNQPQHF

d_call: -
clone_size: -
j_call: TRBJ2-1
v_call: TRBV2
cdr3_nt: TGTGCCAGCAGGGGGAGACTCCAAATCTCCTACAATGAGCAGTTCTTC
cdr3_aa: CASRGRLQISYNEQFF

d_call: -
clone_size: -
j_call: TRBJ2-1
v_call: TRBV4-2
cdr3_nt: TGTGCCAGCAGCCGGACCGGGACTTACGATGAGCAGTTCTTC
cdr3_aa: CASSRTGTYDEQFF

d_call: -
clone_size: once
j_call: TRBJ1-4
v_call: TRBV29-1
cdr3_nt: TGCAGCCTTGCGGGAGCCGAGGGAAAACTGTTTTTT
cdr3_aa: CSLAGAEGKLFF

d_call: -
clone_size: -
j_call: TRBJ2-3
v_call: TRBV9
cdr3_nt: TGTGCCAGCGGGAAATCTAGCTCGGGCACAGATACGCAGTATTTT
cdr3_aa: CASGKSSSGTDTQYF

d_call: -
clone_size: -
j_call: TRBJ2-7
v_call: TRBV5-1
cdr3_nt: TGCGCCAGCAGCTTGTCCGGGGGAATATCCTACGAGCAGTACTTC
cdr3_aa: CASSLSGGISYEQYF

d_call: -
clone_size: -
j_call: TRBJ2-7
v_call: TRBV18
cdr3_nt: TGTGCCAGCTCACCATGGGCAGGCCGCCCCTACGAGCAGTACTTC
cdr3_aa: CASSPWAGRPYEQYF

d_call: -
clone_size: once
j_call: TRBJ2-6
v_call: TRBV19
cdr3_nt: TGTGCCAGTAGCCCGGCCCGGTTAACTGGGGCCAACGTCCTGACTTTC
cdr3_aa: CASSPARLTGANVLTF

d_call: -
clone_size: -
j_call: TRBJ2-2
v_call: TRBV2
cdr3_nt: TGTGCCAGCAAGATTTTTGAGGAGGAGCTGTTTTTT
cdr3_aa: CASKIFEEELFF

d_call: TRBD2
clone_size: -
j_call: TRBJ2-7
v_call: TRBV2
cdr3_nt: TGTGCCAGCAGCCCCCGGACTAGCGGAACCTACGAGCAGTACTTC
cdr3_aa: CASSPRTSGTYEQYF

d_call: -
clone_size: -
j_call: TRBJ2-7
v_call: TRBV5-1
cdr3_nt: TGCGCCAGCAGCTTGGTCGGATCTTCCTACGAGCAGTACTTC
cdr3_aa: CASSLVGSSYEQYF

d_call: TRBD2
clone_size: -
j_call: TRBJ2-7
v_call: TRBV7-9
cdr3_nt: TGTGCCAGCAGCTCCGCCCGGGGGGGGTCCAGCTCCTACGAGCAGTACTTC
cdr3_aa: CASSSARGGSSSYEQYF

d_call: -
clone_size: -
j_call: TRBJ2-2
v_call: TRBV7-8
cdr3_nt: TGTGCCAGCAGCTTAGCCCGTCCCAAGTTGGGCGGGATGAACACCGGGGAGCTGTTTTTT
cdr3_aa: CASSLARPKLGGMNTGELFF

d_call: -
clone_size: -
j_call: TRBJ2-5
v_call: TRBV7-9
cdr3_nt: TGTGCCAGCAGCTCTCAGTTATTGAGGAGTACCGAGACCCAGTACTTC
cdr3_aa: CASSSQLLRSTETQYF

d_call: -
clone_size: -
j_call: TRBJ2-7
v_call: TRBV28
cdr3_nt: TGTGCCAGCAGTCCCCAGGGTTTCGACGAGCAGTACTTC
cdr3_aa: CASSPQGFDEQYF

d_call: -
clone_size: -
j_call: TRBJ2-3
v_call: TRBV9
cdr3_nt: TGTGCCAGCAGCGTAGTGGAAAGCGAGAGCACAGATACGCAGTATTTT
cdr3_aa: CASSVVESESTDTQYF

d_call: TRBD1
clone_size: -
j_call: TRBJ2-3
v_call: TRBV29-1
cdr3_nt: TGCAGCGGGGGATCCGGGACAGGGAGGGATACGCAGTATTTT
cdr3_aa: CSGGSGTGRDTQYF

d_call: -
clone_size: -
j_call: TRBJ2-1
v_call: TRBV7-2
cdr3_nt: TGTGCCAGCAGCCTTAGCGGCCAGGGCGGTGAGCAGTTCTTC
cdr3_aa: CASSLSGQGGEQFF

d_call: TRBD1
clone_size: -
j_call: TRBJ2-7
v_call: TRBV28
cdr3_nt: TGTGCCAGCAGTATCGGACAGGGCTACGAGCAGTACTTC
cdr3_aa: CASSIGQGYEQYF

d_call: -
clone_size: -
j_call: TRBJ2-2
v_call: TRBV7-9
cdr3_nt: TGTGCCAGCAGGGAAAAGACTAGTTCCGGGCCTTACACCGGGGAGCTGTTTTTT
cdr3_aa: CASREKTSSGPYTGELFF

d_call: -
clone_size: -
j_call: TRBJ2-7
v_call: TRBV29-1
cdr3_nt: TGCAGCGTTTCCCCGGACGGCTACGAGCAGTACTTC
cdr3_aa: CSVSPDGYEQYF

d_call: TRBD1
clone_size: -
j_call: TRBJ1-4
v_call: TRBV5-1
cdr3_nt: TGCGCCAGCAGCTCAGGGACAGGCTTGGGAGCTAATGAAAAACTGTTTTTT
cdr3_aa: CASSSGTGLGANEKLFF

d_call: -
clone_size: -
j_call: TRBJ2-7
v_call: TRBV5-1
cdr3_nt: TGCGCCAGCAGCGTTGATGGAAACCCAGCCTACGAGCAGTACTTC
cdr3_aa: CASSVDGNPAYEQYF

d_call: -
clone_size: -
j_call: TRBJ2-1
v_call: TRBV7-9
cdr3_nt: TGTGCCCCCTTTTTAGGGAATGAGCAGTTCTTC
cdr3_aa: CAPFLGNEQFF

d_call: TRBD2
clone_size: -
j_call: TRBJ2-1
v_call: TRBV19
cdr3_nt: TGTGCCAGTAGTCTAGCGGGAGGGCTCGGAGAGCAGTTCTTC
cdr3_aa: CASSLAGGLGEQFF

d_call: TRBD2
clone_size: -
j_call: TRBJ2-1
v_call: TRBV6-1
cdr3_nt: TGTGCCAGCATAAGTCTGGGACTAGCGGTAAATGAGCAGTTCTTC
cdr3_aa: CASISLGLAVNEQFF

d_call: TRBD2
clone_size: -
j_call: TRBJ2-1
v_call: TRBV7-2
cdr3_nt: TGTGCCAGCAAGCCAGCGGGAGCCCACAATGAGCAGTTCTTC
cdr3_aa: CASKPAGAHNEQFF

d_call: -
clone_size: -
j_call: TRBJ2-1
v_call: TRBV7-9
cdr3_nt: TGTGCCAGCAGCTGGGGTTGGAGGGAGTCACACAATGAGCAGTTCTTC
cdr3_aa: CASSWGWRESHNEQFF